This T cell receptor (beta chain) emerged from a study of circulating CD8 cells and anti-PD-1 response in melanoma. Background on the study: Responders had complete or partial responses; non-responders had stable or progressive disease.

By its share, this clonotype is large. Live CD3+CD8+TCRalphabeta+ cells were sorted into four subsets by PD-1 and/or TIGIT. TCR libraries were prepared from approximately 15 ng of total RNA with the QIAseq Immune Repertoire TCR panel. TCRdb processed the reads anew with MiXCR; each CDR3 protein has one entry. The sample carries several hundred distinct CDR3 sequences, less than 6% recorded once. This CDR3 spans 13 amino acids. V shed 4 bases, J shed 1 base, and the junction held 1 base outside the gene matches. CDR1 and CDR2 from the germline V gene are MNHEY and SMNVEV (reference sequence). This receptor was taken from a human donor with melanoma. The chain is built from TRBV27 and TRBJ2-7; TRBD2 matches at 7 bases. The sample was CD8+ T cells from PBMCs, taken at baseline or after one month of anti-PD-1 therapy (not recorded which). The CDR3: CASSWGGSYEQYF. The DNA of the CDR3 is TGTGCCAGCAGTTGGGGGGGGTCCTACGAGCAGTACTTC.